One and the same sample provided the 9 T cell receptor beta chains below, sequenced in a study of CD8 T cells in ankylosing spondylitis. TCRdb independently ran MiXCR on the 5' RACE reads; one entry per CDR3 protein. The sample contains 150,000 to 250,000 distinct CDR3 sequences, 9.5% to 15% of which appear only once. Sequenced sample: blood, either unsorted or a sorted T cell fraction (not recorded which). These receptors all come from a male donor with ankylosing spondylitis or in good health (not recorded which).

This clonotype was observed a few times. The V call is TRBV30, the J call TRBJ2-7; 9 positions agree with TRBD1. CDR1 is GTSNPN, CDR2 SVGIG, per germline (reference sequence). V shed 5 bases, J shed 7 bases, and the junction held 12 bases outside the gene matches. CDR3 size: 14 residues. CDR3 nucleotides: TGTGCCTGGGGTTCGGGACAGGGACGGGAGGAGCAGTACTTC. It specifies CAWGSGQGREEQYF. Based on the CDR3 plus reference TRBV30 and TRBJ2-7, the full variable domain is SQTIHQWPATLVQPVGSPLSLECTVEGTSNPNLYWYRQAAGRGLQLLFYSVGIGQISSEVPQNLSASRPQDRQFILSSKKLLLSDSGFYLCAWGSGQGREEQYFGPGTRLTVT.

In regard to this clonotype: This may be a read error: a much more frequent sequence differs by one nucleotide. V usage is TRBV9 and J usage is TRBJ2-2; TRBD2 aligns across 8 bases. Germline V gene lookup returns CDR1 SGDLS and CDR2 YYNGEE. This CDR3 has 17 residues. CDR3 residues: CASSVEALAANTGEPFF. The CDR3 region has the DNA TGTGCCAGCAGCGTAGAAGCACTAGCGGCGAACACCGGGGAGCCGTTTTTT.

V is TRBV4-1 and J is TRBJ2-2, with D perhaps TRBD2 (6 bases). Germline V gives CDR1 MGHRA, CDR2 YSYEKL. The CDR3 consists of 16 residues. V was shortened by 2 bases and J by 0 bases, with 10 bases between the two germline ends. CDR3 residues: CASSQWSGANTGELFF. CDR3 nucleotide sequence: TGCGCCAGCAGCCAATGGTCGGGGGCGAACACCGGGGAGCTGTTTTTT.

This clonotype was recorded a few times. The genes are TRBV12-3 or TRBV12-4 and TRBJ2-7; 10 bases are shared with TRBD1. The CDR3 has 17 amino acids. The J segment lost 2 bases and the V segment lost 3 bases, leaving 10 bases of the junction unmatched. The CDR3 protein is CASSFSPGTGATYEQYF. CDR3 in DNA: TGTGCCAGCAGTTTTTCCCCCGGGACAGGGGCAACCTACGAGCAGTACTTC.

This sequence joins TRBV6-1 and TRBJ2-7, with D possibly TRBD2 on 5 matching bases. The germline V gene has CDR1 MNHNS and CDR2 SASEGT. This CDR3 is built from 14 residues. The ends were cut back, 6 bases at V and 6 bases at J, with 18 bases in the middle. The CDR3 DNA follows: TGTGCCAGCAGCCCCGGCTTGGGTCGGGGCGAGCAGTACTTC. It translates to CASSPGLGRGEQYF.

V gene TRBV9 combines with J gene TRBJ2-3; maybe TRBD1 (6 bases). The CDR3 runs 15 residues. Germline assignment: CDR1 SGDLS and CDR2 YYNGEE. V was shortened by 0 bases and J by 4 bases, with 12 bases between the two germline ends. The CDR3 DNA reads as TGTGCCAGCAGCGTAGCGTGGCAGGGGCCAGATACGCAGTATTTT. It yields the protein CASSVAWQGPDTQYF.

This clonotype turned up a few times. The chain combines TRBV5-6 with TRBJ2-1; TRBD2 agrees at 10 bases. The V gene's germline CDR1 is SGHDT and CDR2 YYEEEE. J lost 8 bases, V lost 4 bases, and 6 bases had no gene match. CDR3 size: 14 residues. This chain's CDR3 is CASSVGLAVYEQFF. CDR3 sequence (DNA): TGTGCCAGCAGCGTTGGACTAGCGGTCTATGAGCAGTTCTTC.

This chain uses TRBV27 with TRBJ2-7; D is perhaps TRBD1 or TRBD2 (5 bases each). Germline CDR1 reads MNHEY; CDR2 reads SMNVEV (reference sequence). Deletions cut 3 bases from V and 9 bases from J, with 27 bases between. This CDR3 is 17 amino acids long. CDR3 protein: CASSFSYHPGTALGQYF. The CDR3 nucleotides read TGTGCCAGCAGTTTTTCCTACCACCCCGGGACCGCCTTGGGGCAGTACTTC.

The CDR3 sequence: CASSFGGIADTQYF. The CDR3, as DNA: TGTGCCAGCAGCTTCGGGGGGATCGCAGATACGCAGTATTTT. The chain joins TRBV12-3 or TRBV12-4 to TRBJ2-3; TRBD2 aligns across 7 bases. Losses at the gene ends were 6 bases for V and 4 bases for J; bases not matched to a gene: 7. The CDR3 extends over 14 amino acids.